These 19 T cell receptor beta chains were all obtained from the same sample, sequenced in a study of cytomegalovirus exposure and HLA in healthy donors. Primers for the PCR totalled 60 Vbeta and 13 Jbeta. Profiling relied on immunoSEQ multiplex PCR, and the TCRdb table lists in-frame clones only, not all of them. Among roughly 81,000 clones listed, about three quarters were seen once. The sequenced material came from PBMCs. The receptors originated from a boy aged 5-17 years in good health and CMV-seronegative.

The V and J genes are TRBV6-5 and TRBJ2-3; 7 positions match TRBD2. The CDR3 has 15 residues. The junction had 8 bases not matched to a gene; V was cut back by 6 bases and J by 2 bases. Per germline, CDR1 MNHEY and CDR2 SVGAGI. The CDR3 sequence: CASRTWGGATDTQYF. CDR3 coding DNA: TGTGCCAGCAGGACGTGGGGAGGGGCCACAGATACGCAGTATTTT.

The chain has TRBV27 and TRBJ2-1; D is unclear. Trimming stripped 4 bases from V and 5 bases from J, with 9 bases between. The V gene's germline CDR1 is MNHEY and CDR2 SMNVEV (reference sequence). The CDR3 sequence is 13 residues long. The CDR3 reads CASSSGVNNEQFF. Here the CDR3 DNA reads TGTGCCAGCAGTTCTGGAGTAAACAATGAGCAGTTCTTC.

The V gene is TRBV6-6, the J gene TRBJ1-5; 9 positions agree with TRBD1. V shed 6 bases, J shed 3 bases, and the junction held 6 bases outside the gene matches. Per the germline V gene, CDR1 is MNHNY and CDR2 is SVGAGI (reference sequence). CDR3 length: 15 residues. CDR3 region: CASRDRGGINQPQHF. In DNA, the CDR3 is TGTGCCAGCAGGGACAGGGGAGGGATCAATCAGCCCCAGCATTTT.

V is TRBV7-8 and J is TRBJ2-1; 7 nucleotides agree with TRBD2. The CDR3 loop spans 16 amino acids. Losses at the gene ends were 6 bases for V and 3 bases for J; bases not matched to a gene: 11. CDR1 and CDR2 from the germline V gene are SGHVS and FQNEAQ. CDR3 protein: CASRPRRRESYNEQFF. CDR3 nucleotides: TGTGCCAGCAGACCCCGAAGGCGGGAGAGCTACAATGAGCAGTTCTTC.

This chain joins TRBV7-9 and TRBJ2-6; D call uncertain. Germline V gene sequence: CDR1 SEHNR, CDR2 FQNEAQ (reference sequence). CDR3 length equals 17 residues. With 5 bases removed from V and 0 bases from J, the gap between germline ends came to 14 bases. For the CDR3, the DNA is TGTGCCAGCAGCCGATTACGAGCTTACTCTGGGGCCAACGTCCTGACTTTC. Amino acid sequence: CASSRLRAYSGANVLTF.

This chain links TRBV7-9 with TRBJ2-7; 12 bases align to TRBD2. The CDR3 contains 15 residues. Unmatched junction bases numbered 6, after V lost 4 bases and J lost 5 bases. Germline CDR1 SEHNR, CDR2 FQNEAQ (reference sequence). Written as DNA, the CDR3 is TGTGCCAGCAGCTCTCGACTAGCGGGAGCGCACGAGCAGTACTTC. Its protein product is CASSSRLAGAHEQYF.

A word on this clone: Distinct nucleotide sequences in the sample also encode this CDR3. This rearrangement joins TRBV28 to TRBJ2-7; D might be TRBD2 (5 bases). V dropped 5 bases and J dropped 0 bases, with 14 bases sitting between them. CDR3 length: 15 amino acids. Per the germline V gene, CDR1 is MDHEN and CDR2 is SYDVKM. The CDR3 DNA follows: TGTGCCAGCAGTGGACCGGCGGGCAGCTCCTACGAGCAGTACTTC. This codes for CASSGPAGSSYEQYF.

This clone occurred a few times. This sequence joins TRBV9 and TRBJ2-3; possible D gene TRBD2, 5 bases. The germline gives CDR1 SGDLS, CDR2 YYNGEE. The CDR3 loop spans 14 amino acids. V shed 4 bases and J shed 5 bases, with 14 bases lying between them. CDR3 nucleotides: TGTGCCAGCAGCCCAAGGACTGGAGGAGATACGCAGTATTTT. This sequence encodes CASSPRTGGDTQYF.

V is TRBV9 and J is TRBJ2-5; 7 positions match TRBD1. With V trimmed by 4 bases and J by 4 bases, 7 bases remained unmatched. The germline gives CDR1 SGDLS, CDR2 YYNGEE. The CDR3 covers 14 residues. CDR3: CASSLRQGVETQYF. The CDR3, as DNA: TGTGCCAGCAGCCTGCGACAGGGCGTAGAGACCCAGTACTTC.

The J gene is TRBJ2-7, the V gene TRBV20-1; D is possibly TRBD2 (6 bases). The CDR3 contains 11 residues. Trimming took 3 bases from V and 4 from J, leaving 7 bases between them. Germline V lookup: CDR1 DFQATT, CDR2 SNEGSKA (reference sequence). In DNA, the CDR3 is TGCAGTGCTAGTAGCGGATACGAGCAGTACTTC. Translation gives CSASSGYEQYF.

The chain recombines TRBV30 with TRBJ1-2; TRBD1 aligns across 9 bases. The CDR3 extends over 19 amino acids. Germline V gene data show CDR1 as GTSNPN and CDR2 as SVGIG (reference sequence). With 2 bases clipped from V and 2 bases from J, the junction kept 18 bases outside the gene matches. CDR3 sequence reads: CAWSKKELVGTGKNYGYTF. In nucleotides, the CDR3 is TGTGCCTGGAGTAAGAAGGAGTTGGTTGGGACAGGGAAAAACTATGGCTACACCTTC.

This CDR3 is CASRSTGDHEQYF. The DNA of the CDR3 is TGTGCCAGCAGGTCGACAGGGGACCACGAGCAGTACTTC. The V and J genes are TRBV7-2 and TRBJ2-7; 8 nucleotides agree with TRBD1. This CDR3 is built from 13 residues. V shed 6 bases and J 5 bases; nucleotides not matched to a gene: 6. Germline-derived CDR1 and CDR2 are SGHTA and FQGNSA. Complete variable domain (other parts from reference TRBV7-2 and TRBJ2-7): GAGVSQSPSNKVTEKGKDVELRCDPISGHTALYWYRQSLGQGLEFLIYFQGNSAPDKSGLPSDRFSAERTGGSVSTLTIQRTQQEDSAVYLCASRSTGDHEQYFGPGTRLTVT.

CDR3 DNA sequence: TGTGCCAGCAGCAACGGTCCTGAGCAGTTCTTC. This sequence encodes CASSNGPEQFF. The V call is TRBV6-5, the J call TRBJ2-1; unclear D gene. Germline-derived CDR1 and CDR2 are MNHEY and SVGAGI. Deletions cut 6 bases from V and 9 bases from J, with 9 bases between. This CDR3 spans 11 amino acids.

The rearrangement uses TRBV6-1 and TRBJ2-1; 7 bases are shared with TRBD1. The CDR3 is made up of 14 amino acids. Per the germline V gene, CDR1 is MNHNS and CDR2 is SASEGT. V lost 7 bases to trimming and J lost 5 bases; unmatched junction nucleotides: 8. CDR3 loop: CASTLRDRNNEQFF. Written as DNA, the CDR3 is TGTGCCAGCACCCTCCGGGACAGAAACAATGAGCAGTTCTTC.

V is TRBV5-1 and J is TRBJ2-7, with 12 bases matching TRBD2. Looked up from germline, CDR1 is SGHRS and CDR2 is YFSETQ. Germline trimming cut 0 bases from V and 7 bases from J; bases unmatched to any gene: 5. There are 15 residues in the CDR3. The DNA for the CDR3 is TGCGCCAGCAGCTTGGGACTAGCGGGAGAGAGAGAGCAGTACTTC. Translated, it gives CASSLGLAGEREQYF.

This chain uses TRBV28 with TRBJ1-2, with 7 bases lining up with TRBD1. Trimming took 6 bases from V and 6 from J; bases not matched to a gene: 7. From germline, CDR1 is MDHEN and CDR2 SYDVKM. The CDR3 is made up of 13 amino acids. The CDR3 sequence: CASRFGTANGYTF. The CDR3 coding sequence is TGTGCCAGCAGATTCGGGACAGCTAATGGCTACACCTTC.

The genes are TRBV6-1 and TRBJ2-7, with unresolved D. The CDR3 sequence is 16 residues long. Germline lookup yields CDR1 MNHNS and CDR2 SASEGT. V shed 1 base and J shed 1 base, with 14 bases lying between them. The CDR3 spells CASSEGLGVGSYEQYF. CDR3 coding DNA: TGTGCCAGCAGTGAAGGTCTTGGAGTCGGATCCTACGAGCAGTACTTC.

V is TRBV27 and J is TRBJ2-3; the match to TRBD2 covers 10 bases. The length of the CDR3 is 18 residues. V lost 6 bases, J lost 1 base, and 13 bases stayed unmatched. CDR1 is MNHEY and CDR2 is SMNVEV in the germline V gene (reference sequence). CDR3 coding DNA: TGTGCCAGCAGCCCACCGAATCCACTAGCGGGGCGCACAGATACGCAGTATTTT. Translating gives CASSPPNPLAGRTDTQYF.

The rearrangement joins TRBV7-9 to TRBJ2-2; no reliable D call. The CDR3 totals 14 residues. Trimming left V 5 bases short and J 1 base short, with 8 bases between. Per germline, CDR1 SEHNR and CDR2 FQNEAQ (reference sequence). CDR3 DNA: TGTGCCAGCAGCGCCGTCAGGAACACCGGGGAGCTGTTTTTT. Residues: CASSAVRNTGELFF.